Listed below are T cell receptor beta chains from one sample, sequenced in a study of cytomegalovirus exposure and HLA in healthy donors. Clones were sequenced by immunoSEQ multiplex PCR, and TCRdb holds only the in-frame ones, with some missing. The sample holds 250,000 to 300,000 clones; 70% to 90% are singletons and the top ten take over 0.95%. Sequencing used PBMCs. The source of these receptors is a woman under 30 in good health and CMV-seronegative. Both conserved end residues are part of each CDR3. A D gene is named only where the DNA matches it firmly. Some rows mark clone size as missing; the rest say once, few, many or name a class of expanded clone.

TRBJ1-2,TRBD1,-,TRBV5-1,CASSPDRGDYGYTF,TGCGCCAGCAGCCCTGACAGGGGGGACTATGGCTACACCTTC
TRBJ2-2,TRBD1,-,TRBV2,CASRLQGGNTGELFF,TGTGCCAGCCGGCTACAGGGGGGGAACACCGGGGAGCTGTTTTTT
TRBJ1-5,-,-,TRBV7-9,CASSLERSGVGHGPQHF,TGTGCCAGCAGCTTAGAGAGATCGGGCGTGGGACATGGGCCCCAGCATTTT
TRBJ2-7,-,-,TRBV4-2,CASSPGSYEQYF,TGTGCCAGCAGCCCGGGGAGCTACGAGCAGTACTTC
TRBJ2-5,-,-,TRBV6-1,CASSEWRAQETQYF,TGTGCCAGCAGTGAATGGCGGGCCCAAGAGACCCAGTACTTC
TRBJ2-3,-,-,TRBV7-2,CASSSRDSQYF,TGTGCCAGCAGCTCTCGGGACTCGCAGTATTTT
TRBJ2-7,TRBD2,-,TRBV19,CASSLAGGAAFYEQYF,TGTGCCAGTAGTCTAGCGGGGGGGGCCGCCTTCTACGAGCAGTACTTC
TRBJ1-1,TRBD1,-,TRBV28,CASSSTGSTEAFF,TGTGCCAGCAGTTCGACAGGGAGCACTGAAGCTTTCTTT
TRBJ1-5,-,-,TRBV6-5,CASSYGFGNQPQHF,TGTGCCAGCAGTTACGGCTTTGGCAATCAGCCCCAGCATTTT
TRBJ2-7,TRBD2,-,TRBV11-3,CASSGGLAGVGHEQYF,TGTGCCAGCAGCGGAGGACTAGCGGGAGTTGGCCACGAGCAGTACTTC
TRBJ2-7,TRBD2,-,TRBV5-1,CASSLEGLVGEEQYF,TGCGCCAGCAGCTTGGAGGGACTAGTTGGGGAAGAGCAGTACTTC
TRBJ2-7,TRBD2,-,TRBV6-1,CASSVLAGSPYEQYF,TGTGCCAGCAGTGTACTAGCGGGTTCCCCCTACGAGCAGTACTTC
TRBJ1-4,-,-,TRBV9,CASSPMGGNEKLFF,TGTGCCAGCAGCCCGATGGGGGGGAATGAAAAACTGTTTTTT
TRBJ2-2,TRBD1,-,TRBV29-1,CSVRRGPGELFF,TGCAGCGTACGCAGGGGGCCAGGGGAGCTGTTTTTT
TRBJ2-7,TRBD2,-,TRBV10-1,CASSTSDSYEQYF,TGCGCCAGCTCGACTAGCGACTCCTACGAGCAGTACTTC
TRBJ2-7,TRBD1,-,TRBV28,CASGGDRGYEQYF,TGTGCCAGCGGGGGGGACAGGGGCTACGAGCAGTACTTC
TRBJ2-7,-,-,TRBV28,CASSLILSGTREHEQYF,TGTGCCAGCAGTTTAATCCTATCGGGGACAAGGGAGCACGAGCAGTACTTC
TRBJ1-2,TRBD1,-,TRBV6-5,CASRPGQYYGYTF,TGTGCCAGCAGGCCGGGACAGTACTATGGCTACACCTTC
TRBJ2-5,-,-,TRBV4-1,CASSQAPGGRGGETQYF,TGCGCCAGCAGCCAAGCCCCCGGCGGTAGGGGGGGAGAGACCCAGTACTTC
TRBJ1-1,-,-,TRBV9,CASSPRRGLNTEAFF,TGTGCCAGCAGCCCCCGAAGGGGTCTGAACACTGAAGCTTTCTTT
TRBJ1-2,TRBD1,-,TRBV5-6,CASSYRGLNYGYTF,TGTGCCAGCAGTTACAGGGGGCTCAACTATGGCTACACCTTC
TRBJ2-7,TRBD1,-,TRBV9,CASSGGQGVSYEQYF,TGTGCCAGCAGCGGGGGACAGGGGGTCTCCTACGAGCAGTACTTC
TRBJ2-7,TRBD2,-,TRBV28,CASSSPRTSGGPMVNEQYF,TGTGCCAGCAGTTCCCCTAGGACTAGCGGGGGCCCTATGGTGAACGAGCAGTACTTC
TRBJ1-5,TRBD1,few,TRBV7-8,CASSYDRVVNQPQHF,TGTGCCAGCAGCTACGACAGGGTTGTCAATCAGCCCCAGCATTTT
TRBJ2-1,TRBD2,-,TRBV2,CASRLADYNEQFF,TGTGCCAGCAGACTAGCGGACTACAATGAGCAGTTCTTC
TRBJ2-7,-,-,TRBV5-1,CASSLGHLLPHEQYF,TGCGCCAGCAGCTTGGGGCACCTCCTCCCCCACGAGCAGTACTTC
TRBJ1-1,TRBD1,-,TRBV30,CAWFPGQTYTEAFF,TGTGCCTGGTTCCCGGGACAGACATACACTGAAGCTTTCTTT
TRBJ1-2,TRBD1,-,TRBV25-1,CASSADRGGSYGYTF,TGTGCCAGCAGCGCCGACAGGGGAGGAAGCTATGGCTACACCTTC
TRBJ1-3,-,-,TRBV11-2,CASSLGRRPSGNTIYF,TGTGCCAGCAGCTTGGGCAGACGACCATCTGGAAACACCATATATTTT
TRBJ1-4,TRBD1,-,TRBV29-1,CSAGDRGSKGEKLFF,TGCAGCGCCGGGGACAGGGGTTCGAAGGGTGAAAAACTGTTTTTT
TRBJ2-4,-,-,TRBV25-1,CASSEHQGGKNIQYF,TGTGCCAGCAGTGAACATCAAGGGGGCAAAAACATTCAGTACTTC
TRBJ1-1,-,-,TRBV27,CASSFGGESRTEAFF,TGTGCCAGCAGTTTCGGCGGGGAAAGTAGAACTGAAGCTTTCTTT
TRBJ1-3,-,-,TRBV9,CASSVSGGTGNTIYF,TGTGCCAGCAGCGTATCGGGAGGCACGGGAAACACCATATATTTT
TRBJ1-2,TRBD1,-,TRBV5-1,CASSLGTGTGTVNGYTF,TGCGCCAGCAGCTTGGGGACCGGGACAGGGACAGTCAATGGCTACACCTTC
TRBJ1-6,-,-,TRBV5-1,CASSLQGSDSPLHF,TGCGCCAGCAGCTTGCAGGGTTCTGATTCACCCCTCCACTTT
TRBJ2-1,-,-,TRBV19,CASSRAHIGGGQSEQFF,TGTGCCAGTAGTAGGGCTCATATAGGCGGGGGCCAGAGTGAGCAGTTCTTC
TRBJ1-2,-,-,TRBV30,CAWQQVVLVYGYTF,TGTGCCTGGCAACAGGTGGTATTAGTCTATGGCTACACCTTC